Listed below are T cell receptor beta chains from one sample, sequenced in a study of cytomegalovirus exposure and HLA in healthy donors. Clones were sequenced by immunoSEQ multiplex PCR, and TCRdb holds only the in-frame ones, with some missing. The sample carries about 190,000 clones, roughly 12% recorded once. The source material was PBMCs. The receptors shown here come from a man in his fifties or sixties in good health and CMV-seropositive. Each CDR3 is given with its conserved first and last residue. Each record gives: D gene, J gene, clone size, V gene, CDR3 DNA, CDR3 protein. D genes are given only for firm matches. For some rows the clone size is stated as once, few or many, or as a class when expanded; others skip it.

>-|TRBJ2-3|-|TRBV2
TGTGCCAGCAGTGTAAAACAGAGCACAGATACGCAGTATTTT
CASSVKQSTDTQYF
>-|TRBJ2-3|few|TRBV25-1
TGTGCCAGCAGTGCGCCCTCGGGGGTAGGCCGTTCAGATACGCAGTATTTT
CASSAPSGVGRSDTQYF
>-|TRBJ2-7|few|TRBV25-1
TGTGCCAGCAGTGCACCGGGACTCCACTCCTACGAGCAGTACTTC
CASSAPGLHSYEQYF
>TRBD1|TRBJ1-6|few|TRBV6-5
TGTGCCAGCAGTTTACCGGGACAGGGTGGCAATTCACCCCTCCACTTT
CASSLPGQGGNSPLHF
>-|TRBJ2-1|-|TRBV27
TGTGCCAGCAGTCTATATCGGGGGGCTACCTACAATGAGCAGTTCTTC
CASSLYRGATYNEQFF
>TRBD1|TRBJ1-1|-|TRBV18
TGTGCCAGCTCACGGGACAGGGCCACTGAAGCTTTCTTT
CASSRDRATEAFF
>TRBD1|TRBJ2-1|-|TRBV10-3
TGTGCCATCAGTGAGGGTCAGGGGGCCGACAATGAGCAGTTCTTC
CAISEGQGADNEQFF
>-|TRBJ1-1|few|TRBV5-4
TGTGCCAGCAGAGCCGGGACAAGTATGAACACTGAAGCTTTCTTT
CASRAGTSMNTEAFF
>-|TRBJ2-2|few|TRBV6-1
TGTGCCAGCCGCGCGTCGGGCACCGGGGAGCTGTTTTTT
CASRASGTGELFF
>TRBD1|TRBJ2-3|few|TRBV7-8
TGTGCCAGCAGCTTATCCGGGACAGGGGCCGCCACAGATACGCAGTATTTT
CASSLSGTGAATDTQYF
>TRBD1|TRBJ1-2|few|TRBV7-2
TGTGCCAGCAGCCTCCAAACAACCTCGACAGGGACCTATGGCTACACCTTC
CASSLQTTSTGTYGYTF
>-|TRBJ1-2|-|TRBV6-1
TGTGCCAGCAGTGAAGGAACTTTCTACCGTGGCTACACCTTC
CASSEGTFYRGYTF
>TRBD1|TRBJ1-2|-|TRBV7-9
TGTGCCAGCAGCCCACAGGGGCGTTTCTCTAACTATGGCTACACCTTC
CASSPQGRFSNYGYTF
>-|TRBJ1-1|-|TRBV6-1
TGTGCCAGCCTCCAGGGAATGAACACTGAAGCTTTCTTT
CASLQGMNTEAFF
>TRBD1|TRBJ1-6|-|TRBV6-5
TGTGCCAGCAGGGGGGACAGGGGGCGATATTCACCCCTCCACTTT
CASRGDRGRYSPLHF
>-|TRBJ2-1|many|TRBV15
TGTGCCACCAGCAGACACACTCAGGGTGCTGAGCAGTTCTTC
CATSRHTQGAEQFF
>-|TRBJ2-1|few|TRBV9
TGTGCCAGCAGCGTAGAGGCAGGGAGGAGGAGTGAGCAGTTCTTC
CASSVEAGRRSEQFF
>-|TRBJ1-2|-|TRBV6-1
TGTGCCAGCAGCCCCGGGACACTCGGCTACACCTTC
CASSPGTLGYTF
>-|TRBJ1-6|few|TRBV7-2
TGTGCCAGCAGCCTAAACGGAGGGGTGTCACCCCTCCACTTT
CASSLNGGVSPLHF
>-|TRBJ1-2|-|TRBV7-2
TGTGCCAGCAGCCCGTCGACAGGAGGCTACACCTTC
CASSPSTGGYTF
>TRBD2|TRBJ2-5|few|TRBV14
TGTGCCAGCAGCCATCCGGGGGGGCGAGAGACCCAGTACTTC
CASSHPGGRETQYF
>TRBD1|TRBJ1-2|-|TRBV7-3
TGTGCCAGCAGCCCTGACAGGGGGTACTATGGCTACACCTTC
CASSPDRGYYGYTF
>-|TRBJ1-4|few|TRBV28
TGTGCCAGCATTCTCGGTAATGAAAAACTGTTTTTT
CASILGNEKLFF
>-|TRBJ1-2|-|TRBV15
TGTGCCACCAGCAGAGAGGGCCGACACAACTATGGCTACACCTTC
CATSREGRHNYGYTF
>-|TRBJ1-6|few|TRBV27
TGTGCCAGCAGGATACTTCAGGGTTATAATTCACCCCTCCACTTT
CASRILQGYNSPLHF
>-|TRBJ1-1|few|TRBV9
TGTGCCAGCAGCGTACCTACAGCGAACACTGAAGCTTTCTTT
CASSVPTANTEAFF
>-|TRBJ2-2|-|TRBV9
TGTGCCAGCAGCGCTGGGGCCACCGGGGAGCTGTTTTTT
CASSAGATGELFF
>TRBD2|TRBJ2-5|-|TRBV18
TGTGCCAGCTCCACCAACAGCGGGGAGCAAGAGACCCAGTACTTC
CASSTNSGEQETQYF
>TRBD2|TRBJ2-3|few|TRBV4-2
TGTGCCAGCAGCACGAGCGGGGGTACAGATACGCAGTATTTT
CASSTSGGTDTQYF
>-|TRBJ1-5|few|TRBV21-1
TGTGCCAGCAGCAAAGAAGGGACACAACATCAGCCCCAGCATTTT
CASSKEGTQHQPQHF
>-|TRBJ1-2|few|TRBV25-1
TGTGCCAGCAGTGAAAATCCCCTCTTTGGCTACACCTTC
CASSENPLFGYTF
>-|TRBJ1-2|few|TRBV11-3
TGTGCCAGCAGCTTAGGCGGGGACGGCTACACCTTC
CASSLGGDGYTF
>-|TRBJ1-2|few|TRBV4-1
TGCGCCAGCAGCCAAGACGAGGGTTTAAGGTATGGCTACACCTTC
CASSQDEGLRYGYTF
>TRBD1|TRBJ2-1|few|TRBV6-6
TGTGCCAGCAGGTCCGGACAGGGGCGCGGAAATGAGCAGTTCTTC
CASRSGQGRGNEQFF
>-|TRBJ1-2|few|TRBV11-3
TGTGCCAGCAGCTTAGATGGGGGGGGCGGCTATGGCTACACCTTC
CASSLDGGGGYGYTF
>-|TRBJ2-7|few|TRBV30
TGTGCCTGGAGGAGAGGGCAGGGGTGGTCCGAGCAGTACTTC
CAWRRGQGWSEQYF
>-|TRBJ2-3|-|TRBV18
TGTGCCAGCTCACCCTCGGGAGCAGTTTCCACAGATACGCAGTATTTT
CASSPSGAVSTDTQYF
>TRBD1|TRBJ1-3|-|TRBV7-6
TGTGCCAGCAGATCCGGGACAGGGAGCTCTGGAAACACCATATATTTT
CASRSGTGSSGNTIYF
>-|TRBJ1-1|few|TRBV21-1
TGTGCCAGCAGCAAAGTGAAGGGGGCGACCACTGAAGCTTTCTTT
CASSKVKGATTEAFF
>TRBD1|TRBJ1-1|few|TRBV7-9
TGTGCCAGCAGCTCCCGATGGGGGACAGGGGGTAAGAACACTGAAGCTTTCTTT
CASSSRWGTGGKNTEAFF
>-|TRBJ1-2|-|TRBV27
TGTGCCAGCACCAGGCGGGACGGCAGAGATGGCTACACCTTC
CASTRRDGRDGYTF
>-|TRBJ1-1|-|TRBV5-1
TGCGCCAGCAGCCCTCCCGGGAGGACATACACTGAAGCTTTCTTT
CASSPPGRTYTEAFF
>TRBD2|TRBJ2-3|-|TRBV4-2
TGTGCCAGCAGCCTAACGGGGGGGGAGTTGAATACGCAGTATTTT
CASSLTGGELNTQYF
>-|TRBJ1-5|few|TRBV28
TGTGCCAGCAGTGGCGGTGGGGCTCGGGATCAGCCCCAGCATTTT
CASSGGGARDQPQHF
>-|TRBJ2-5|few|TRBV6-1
TGTGCCAGCAGTGAAGGACTACTAGCTCAGATGGAGACCCAGTACTTC
CASSEGLLAQMETQYF
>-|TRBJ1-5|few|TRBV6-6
TGTGCCAGCAGTCCCCTGGGCAGCAGCAATCAGCCCCAGCATTTT
CASSPLGSSNQPQHF
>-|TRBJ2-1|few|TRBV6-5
TGTGCCAGCAGCCGGCCCGGGTGGGAGCAGTTCTTC
CASSRPGWEQFF
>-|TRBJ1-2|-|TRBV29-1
TGCAGCGTTGGACAGATCGCCTATGGCTACACCTTC
CSVGQIAYGYTF
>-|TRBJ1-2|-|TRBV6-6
TGTGCCAGCAGTCCACCGGGGGGTGGCTATGGCTACACCTTC
CASSPPGGGYGYTF
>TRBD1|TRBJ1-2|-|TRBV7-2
TGTGCCAGCAGCTTAGAGGGACAGGGGCATGGCTACACCTTC
CASSLEGQGHGYTF
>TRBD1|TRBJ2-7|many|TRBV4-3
TGCGCCAGCAGCCAGGATACCGGGACAGGGATAAAGTACTTC
CASSQDTGTGIKYF
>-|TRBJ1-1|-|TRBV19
TGTGCCAGTACCACCGGGAGGTCGGTCACTGAAGCTTTCTTT
CASTTGRSVTEAFF
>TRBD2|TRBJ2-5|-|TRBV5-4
TGTGCCAGCAGCTCGGGACTAGCGGGGGGGATTGTGACCCAGTACTTC
CASSSGLAGGIVTQYF
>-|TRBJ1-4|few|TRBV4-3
TGCGCCAGCAGCCAGATGAGGCAGGGGTCCAAACTGTTTTTT
CASSQMRQGSKLFF
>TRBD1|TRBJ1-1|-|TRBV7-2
TGTGCCAGCAGCGCCCGACAGGGTGCGCCTGAAGCTTTCTTT
CASSARQGAPEAFF